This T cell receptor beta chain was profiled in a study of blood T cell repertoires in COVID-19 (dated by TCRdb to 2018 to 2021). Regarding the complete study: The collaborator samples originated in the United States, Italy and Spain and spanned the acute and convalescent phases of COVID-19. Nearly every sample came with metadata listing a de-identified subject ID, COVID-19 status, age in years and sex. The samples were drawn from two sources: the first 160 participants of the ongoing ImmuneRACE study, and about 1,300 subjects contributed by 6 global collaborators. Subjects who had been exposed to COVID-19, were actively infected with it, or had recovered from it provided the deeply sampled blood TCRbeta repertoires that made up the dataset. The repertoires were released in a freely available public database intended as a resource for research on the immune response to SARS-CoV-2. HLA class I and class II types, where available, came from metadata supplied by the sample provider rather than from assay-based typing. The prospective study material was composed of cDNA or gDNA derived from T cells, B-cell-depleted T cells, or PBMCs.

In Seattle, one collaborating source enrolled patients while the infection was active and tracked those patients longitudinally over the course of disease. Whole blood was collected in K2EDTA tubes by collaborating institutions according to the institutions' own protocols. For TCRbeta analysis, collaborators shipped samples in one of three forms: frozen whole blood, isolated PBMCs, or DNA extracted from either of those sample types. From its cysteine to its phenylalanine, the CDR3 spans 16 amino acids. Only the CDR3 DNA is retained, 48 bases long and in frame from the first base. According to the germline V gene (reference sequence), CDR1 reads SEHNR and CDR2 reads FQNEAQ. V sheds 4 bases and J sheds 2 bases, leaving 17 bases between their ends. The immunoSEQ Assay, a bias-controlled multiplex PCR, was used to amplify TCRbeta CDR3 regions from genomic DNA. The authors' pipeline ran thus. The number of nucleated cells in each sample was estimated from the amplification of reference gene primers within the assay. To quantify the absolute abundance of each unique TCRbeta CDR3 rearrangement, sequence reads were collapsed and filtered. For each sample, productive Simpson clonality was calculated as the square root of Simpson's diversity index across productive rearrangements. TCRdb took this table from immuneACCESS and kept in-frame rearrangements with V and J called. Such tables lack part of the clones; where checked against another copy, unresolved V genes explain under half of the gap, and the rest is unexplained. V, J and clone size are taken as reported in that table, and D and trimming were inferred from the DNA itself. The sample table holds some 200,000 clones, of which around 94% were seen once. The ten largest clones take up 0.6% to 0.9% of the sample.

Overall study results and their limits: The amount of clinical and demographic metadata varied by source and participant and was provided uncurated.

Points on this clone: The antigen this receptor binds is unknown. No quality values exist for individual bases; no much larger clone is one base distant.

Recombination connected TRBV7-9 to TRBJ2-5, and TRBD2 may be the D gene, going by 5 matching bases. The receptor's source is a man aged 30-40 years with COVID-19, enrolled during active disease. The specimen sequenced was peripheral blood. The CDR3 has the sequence CASSSPRFPGQETQYF. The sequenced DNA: TGTGCCAGCAGCTCACCCAGATTCCCGGGGCAAGAGACCCAGTACTTC.